This T cell receptor beta chain was sequenced for a study of blood T cell repertoires in COVID-19. Study background: The United States, Italy and Spain were the sources of the acute and convalescent COVID-19 samples. Sources were T cells, B-cell-depleted T cells, or PBMCs; the material itself was cDNA or gDNA.

Sequenced by immunoSEQ multiplex PCR; TCRdb stores in-frame clones only, minus some. The data hold about 160,000 clones, with approximately 82% observed a single time. Germline V gives CDR1 ENHRY, CDR2 SYGVKD. J gave up 1 base and V 4 bases, and 6 bases lay outside the gene matches. The CDR3 runs to 16 residues. The TCR originated in a man in his 70s who had recovered from COVID-19. The chain recombines TRBV10-3 with TRBJ1-5, with 8 bases lining up with TRBD1. Material for sequencing was peripheral blood. CDR3 sequence (DNA): TGTGCCATCAGTGCCAGGGGACAGGAGAGCAATCAGCCCCAGCATTTT. Amino acids: CAISARGQESNQPQHF.